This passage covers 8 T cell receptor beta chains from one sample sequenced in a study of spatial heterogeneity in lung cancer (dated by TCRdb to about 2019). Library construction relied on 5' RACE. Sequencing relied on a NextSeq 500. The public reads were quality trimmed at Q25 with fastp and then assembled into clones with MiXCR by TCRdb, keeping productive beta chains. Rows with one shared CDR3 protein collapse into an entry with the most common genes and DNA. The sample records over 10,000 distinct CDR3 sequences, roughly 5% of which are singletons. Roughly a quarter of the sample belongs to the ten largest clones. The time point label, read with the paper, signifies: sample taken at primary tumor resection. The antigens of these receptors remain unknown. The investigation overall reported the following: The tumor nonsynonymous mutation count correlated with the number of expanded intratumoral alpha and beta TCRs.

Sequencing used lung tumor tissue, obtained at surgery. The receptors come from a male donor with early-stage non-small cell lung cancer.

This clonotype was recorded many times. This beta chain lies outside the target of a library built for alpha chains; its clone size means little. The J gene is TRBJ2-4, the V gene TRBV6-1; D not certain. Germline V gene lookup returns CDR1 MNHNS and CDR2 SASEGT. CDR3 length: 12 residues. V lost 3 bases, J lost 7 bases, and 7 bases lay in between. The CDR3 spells CASSESLNIQYF. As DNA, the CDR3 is TGTGCCAGCAGTGAGAGTCTTAACATTCAGTACTTC.

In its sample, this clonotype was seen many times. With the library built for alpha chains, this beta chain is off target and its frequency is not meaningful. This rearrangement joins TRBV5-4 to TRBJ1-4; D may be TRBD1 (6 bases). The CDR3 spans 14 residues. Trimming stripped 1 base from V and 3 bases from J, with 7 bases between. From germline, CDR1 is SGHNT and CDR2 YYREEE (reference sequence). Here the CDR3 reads CASSLRGANEKLFF. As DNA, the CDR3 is TGTGCCAGCAGCTTGAGGGGGGCTAATGAAAAACTGTTTTTT.

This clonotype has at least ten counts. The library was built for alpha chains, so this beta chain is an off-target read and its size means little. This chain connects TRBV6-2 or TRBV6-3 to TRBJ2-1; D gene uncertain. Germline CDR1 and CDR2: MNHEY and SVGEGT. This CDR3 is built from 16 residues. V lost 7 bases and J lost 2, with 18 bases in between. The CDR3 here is CASTLWGPWPYNEQFF. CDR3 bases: TGTGCCAGCACCCTATGGGGTCCTTGGCCCTACAATGAGCAGTTCTTC.

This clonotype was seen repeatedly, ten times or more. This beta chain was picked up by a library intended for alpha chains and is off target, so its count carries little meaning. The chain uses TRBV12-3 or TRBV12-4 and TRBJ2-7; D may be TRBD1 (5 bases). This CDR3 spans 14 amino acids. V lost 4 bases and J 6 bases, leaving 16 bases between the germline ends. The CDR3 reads CASSYRSPKGEQYF. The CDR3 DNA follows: TGTGCCAGCAGTTACAGGTCCCCAAAGGGCGAGCAGTACTTC.

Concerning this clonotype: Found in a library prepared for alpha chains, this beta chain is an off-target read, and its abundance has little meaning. The CDR3 region is CASSRLSGANVLTF. CDR3 coding DNA: TGTGCCAGCAGCCGCCTATCTGGGGCCAACGTCCTGACTTTC. V and J are TRBV14 and TRBJ2-6; the D is unclear. The V gene's germline CDR1 is SGHDN and CDR2 FVKESK. This CDR3 has 14 amino acids. Trimming removed 4 bases at V and 1 base at J, with 5 bases between.

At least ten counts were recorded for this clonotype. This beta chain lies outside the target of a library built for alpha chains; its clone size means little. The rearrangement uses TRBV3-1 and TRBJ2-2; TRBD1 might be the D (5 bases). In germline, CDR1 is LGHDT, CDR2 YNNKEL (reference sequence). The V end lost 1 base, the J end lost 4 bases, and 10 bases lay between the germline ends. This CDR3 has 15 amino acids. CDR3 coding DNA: TGTGCCAGCAGCCAAGGGGTTGACAGCACCGGGGAGCTGTTTTTT. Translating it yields CASSQGVDSTGELFF.

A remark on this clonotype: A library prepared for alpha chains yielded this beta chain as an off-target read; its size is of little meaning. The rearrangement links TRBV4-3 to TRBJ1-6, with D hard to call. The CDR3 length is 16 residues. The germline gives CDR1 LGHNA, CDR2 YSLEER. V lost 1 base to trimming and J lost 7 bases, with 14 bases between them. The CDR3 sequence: CASSQASRLRNSPLHF. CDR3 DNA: TGCGCCAGCAGCCAAGCCTCACGGCTCAGGAATTCACCCCTCCACTTT.

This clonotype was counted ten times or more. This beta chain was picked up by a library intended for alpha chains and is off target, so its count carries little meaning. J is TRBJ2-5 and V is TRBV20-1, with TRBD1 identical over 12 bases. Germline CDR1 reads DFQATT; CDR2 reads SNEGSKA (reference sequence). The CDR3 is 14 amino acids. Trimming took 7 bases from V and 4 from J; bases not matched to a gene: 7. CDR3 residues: CSDTGTGGRETQYF. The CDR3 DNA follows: TGCAGTGATACCGGGACAGGGGGCCGAGAGACCCAGTACTTC.